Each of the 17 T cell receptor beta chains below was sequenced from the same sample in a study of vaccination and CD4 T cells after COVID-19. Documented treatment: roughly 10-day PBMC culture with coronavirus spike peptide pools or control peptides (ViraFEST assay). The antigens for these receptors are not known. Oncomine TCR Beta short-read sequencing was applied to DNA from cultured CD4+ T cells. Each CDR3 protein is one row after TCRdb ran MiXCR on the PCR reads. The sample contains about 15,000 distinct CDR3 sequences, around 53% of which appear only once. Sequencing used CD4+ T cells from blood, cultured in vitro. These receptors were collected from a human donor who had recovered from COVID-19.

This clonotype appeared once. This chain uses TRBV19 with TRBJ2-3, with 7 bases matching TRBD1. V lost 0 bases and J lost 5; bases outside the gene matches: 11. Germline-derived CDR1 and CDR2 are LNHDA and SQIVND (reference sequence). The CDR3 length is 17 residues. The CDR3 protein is CASSIDSPDRTLDTQYF. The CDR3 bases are TGTGCCAGTAGTATAGATAGTCCGGACAGGACTTTAGATACGCAGTATTTT.

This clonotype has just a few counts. The CDR3 spells CASSYRQRDYKDTQYF. CDR3 in DNA: TGTGCCAGCAGTTACCGGCAGCGGGATTATAAAGATACGCAGTATTTT. This chain uses TRBV6-2 or TRBV6-3 with TRBJ2-3; 7 bases map to TRBD2. Germline CDR1 reads MNHEY; CDR2 reads SVGEGT. J lost 5 bases, V lost 2 bases, and 10 bases had no gene match. The CDR3 totals 16 residues.

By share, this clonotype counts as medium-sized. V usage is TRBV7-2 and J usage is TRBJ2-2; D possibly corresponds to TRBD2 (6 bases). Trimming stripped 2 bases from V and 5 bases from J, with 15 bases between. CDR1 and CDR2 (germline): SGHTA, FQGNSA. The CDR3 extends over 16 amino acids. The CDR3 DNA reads TGTGCCAGCAGCTTAAGGTTCGGGGACTCGACCGGGGAGCTGTTTTTT. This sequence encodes CASSLRFGDSTGELFF.

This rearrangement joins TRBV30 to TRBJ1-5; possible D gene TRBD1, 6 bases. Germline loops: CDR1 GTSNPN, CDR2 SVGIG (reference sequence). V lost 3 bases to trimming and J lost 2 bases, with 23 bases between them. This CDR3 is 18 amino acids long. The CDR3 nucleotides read TGTGCCTGGAGCGGCGAACAGGGACGGGCTCTGGGCAATCAGCCCCAGCATTTT. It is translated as CAWSGEQGRALGNQPQHF.

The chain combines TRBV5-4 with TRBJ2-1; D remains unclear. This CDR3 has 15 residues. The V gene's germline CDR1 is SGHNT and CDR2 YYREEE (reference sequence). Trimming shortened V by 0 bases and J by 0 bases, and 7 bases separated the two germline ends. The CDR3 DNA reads TGTGCCAGCAGCTTGGACTACCCCTCCTACAATGAGCAGTTCTTC. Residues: CASSLDYPSYNEQFF.

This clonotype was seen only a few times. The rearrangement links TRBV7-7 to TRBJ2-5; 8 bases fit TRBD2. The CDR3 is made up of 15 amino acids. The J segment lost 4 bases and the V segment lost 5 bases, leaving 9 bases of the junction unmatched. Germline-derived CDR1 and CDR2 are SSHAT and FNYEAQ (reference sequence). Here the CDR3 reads CASSTGAAGGETQYF. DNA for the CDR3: TGTGCCAGCAGCACTGGGGCGGCGGGAGGAGAGACCCAGTACTTC.

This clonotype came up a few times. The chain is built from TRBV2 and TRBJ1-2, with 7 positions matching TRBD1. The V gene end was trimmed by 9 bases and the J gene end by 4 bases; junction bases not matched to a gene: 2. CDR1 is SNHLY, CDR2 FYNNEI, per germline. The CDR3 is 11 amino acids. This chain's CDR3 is CARRGRYGYTF. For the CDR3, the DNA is TGTGCCAGGAGGGGGCGCTATGGCTACACCTTC.

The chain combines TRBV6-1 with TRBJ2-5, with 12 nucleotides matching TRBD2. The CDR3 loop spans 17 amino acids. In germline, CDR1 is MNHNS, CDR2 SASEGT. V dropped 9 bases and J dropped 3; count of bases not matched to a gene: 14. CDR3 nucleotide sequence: TGTGCCAGTTCAAAACCAGCTAGCGGGAGGGCCGAAGAGACCCAGTACTTC. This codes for CASSKPASGRAEETQYF.

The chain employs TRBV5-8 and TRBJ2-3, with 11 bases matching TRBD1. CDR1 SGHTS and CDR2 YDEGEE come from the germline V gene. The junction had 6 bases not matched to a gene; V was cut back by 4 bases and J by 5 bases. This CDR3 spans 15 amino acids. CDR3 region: CASSLGQGALDTQYF. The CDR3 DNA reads TGTGCCAGCAGCCTCGGACAGGGGGCCCTAGATACGCAGTATTTT.

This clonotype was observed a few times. Written as DNA, the CDR3 is TGCAGTGCTGCTAAGGAGGATAGCGGGAGTCCTCGAGAGACCCAGTACTTC. Its translation: CSAAKEDSGSPRETQYF. The rearrangement links TRBV20-1 to TRBJ2-5, with TRBD2 identical over 9 bases. The CDR3 length is 17 residues. Looked up from germline, CDR1 is DFQATT and CDR2 is SNEGSKA (reference sequence). The V gene end was trimmed by 5 bases and the J gene end by 4 bases; junction bases not matched to a gene: 17.

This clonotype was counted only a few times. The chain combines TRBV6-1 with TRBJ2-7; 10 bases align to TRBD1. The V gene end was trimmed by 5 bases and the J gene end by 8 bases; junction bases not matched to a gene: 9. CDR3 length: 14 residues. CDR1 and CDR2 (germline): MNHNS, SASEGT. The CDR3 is CASSPPGTGAQQYF. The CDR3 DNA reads TGTGCCAGCAGTCCGCCCGGGACAGGGGCCCAGCAGTACTTC.

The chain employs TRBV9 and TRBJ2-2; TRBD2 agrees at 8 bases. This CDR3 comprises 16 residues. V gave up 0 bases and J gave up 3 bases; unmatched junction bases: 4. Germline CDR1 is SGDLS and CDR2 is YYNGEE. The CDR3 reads CASSVGWRGDTGELFF. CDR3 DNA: TGTGCCAGCAGCGTAGGCTGGCGGGGGGACACCGGGGAGCTGTTTTTT.

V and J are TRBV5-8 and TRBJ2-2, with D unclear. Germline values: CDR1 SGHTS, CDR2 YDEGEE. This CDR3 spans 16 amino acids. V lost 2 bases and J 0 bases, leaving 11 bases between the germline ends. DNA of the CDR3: TGTGCCAGCAGCTTAATCGTGACAACGAACACCGGGGAGCTGTTTTTT. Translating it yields CASSLIVTTNTGELFF. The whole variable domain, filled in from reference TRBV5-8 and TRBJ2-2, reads EAGVTQSPTHLIKTRGQQATLRCSPISGHTSVYWYQQALGLGLQFLLWYDEGEERNRGNFPPRFSGRQFPNYSSELNVNALELEDSALYLCASSLIVTTNTGELFFGEGSRLTVL.

Here the CDR3 reads CASSASRSGTGDWTQYF. The CDR3 DNA is TGTGCCAGCAGTGCATCCAGGAGCGGGACAGGGGATTGGACCCAGTACTTC. The chain is built from TRBV6-1 and TRBJ2-5; 10 bases are a match to TRBD1. Trimming at V came to 4 bases and at J to 7 bases, leaving 15 bases not matched to a gene. Per the germline V gene, CDR1 is MNHNS and CDR2 is SASEGT. This CDR3 has 17 residues.

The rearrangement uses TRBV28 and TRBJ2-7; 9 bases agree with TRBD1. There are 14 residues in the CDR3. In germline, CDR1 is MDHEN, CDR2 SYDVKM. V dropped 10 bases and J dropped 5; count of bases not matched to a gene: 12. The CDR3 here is CAINRRDRANEQYF. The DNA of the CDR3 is TGTGCCATCAACCGTCGGGACAGGGCGAACGAGCAGTACTTC.

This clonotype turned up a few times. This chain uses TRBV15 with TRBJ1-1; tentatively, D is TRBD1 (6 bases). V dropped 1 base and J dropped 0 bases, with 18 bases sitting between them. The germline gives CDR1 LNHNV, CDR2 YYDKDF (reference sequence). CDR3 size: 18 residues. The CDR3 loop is CATSRGGFFGGMNTEAFF. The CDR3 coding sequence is TGTGCCACCAGCAGAGGGGGTTTTTTCGGGGGCATGAACACTGAAGCTTTCTTT.

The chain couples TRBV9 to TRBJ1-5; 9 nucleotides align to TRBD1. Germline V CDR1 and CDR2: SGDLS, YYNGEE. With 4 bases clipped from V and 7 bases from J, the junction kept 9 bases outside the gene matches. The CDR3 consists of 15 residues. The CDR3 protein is CASSSGTGTGQPQHF. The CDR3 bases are TGTGCCAGCAGCTCGGGGACAGGGACGGGGCAGCCCCAGCATTTT.